Presented here are 4 T cell receptor beta chains from one specimen sequenced in a study of blood T cell repertoires in COVID-19. Data came from immunoSEQ multiplex PCR; TCRdb stores just in-frame clones and leaves some out. The sample consists of about 210,000 clones, 92% of them appearing once. Specimen: peripheral blood. Source of these receptors: a man aged 25-45 years with acute or convalescent COVID-19.

The V and J genes are TRBV27 and TRBJ1-6; D is undetermined. Trimming removed 3 bases at V and 14 bases at J, with 11 bases between. Germline loops: CDR1 MNHEY, CDR2 SMNVEV (reference sequence). The CDR3 runs 12 residues. The CDR3 sequence is CASSFVPGALHF. CDR3 DNA: TGTGCCAGCAGTTTCGTGCCGGGAGCCCTCCACTTT.

J is TRBJ2-5 and V is TRBV5-4; D remains ambiguous. CDR3 length: 15 residues. The V end lost 2 bases, the J end lost 4 bases, and 15 bases lay between the germline ends. CDR1 and CDR2 from the germline V gene are SGHNT and YYREEE (reference sequence). The DNA for the CDR3 is TGTGCCAGCAGCTTATTTGACTTAATTGGAGAGACCCAGTACTTC. As protein: CASSLFDLIGETQYF.

This clone was counted a few times. This sequence joins TRBV15 and TRBJ2-1; a weak D match, TRBD1 (5 bases). CDR1 is LNHNV and CDR2 is YYDKDF in the germline V gene (reference sequence). V was shortened by 5 bases and J by 14 bases, with 19 bases between the two germline ends. This CDR3 is built from 13 residues. The CDR3 nucleotides are TGTGCCACCAGCCGAACTCCTCAGGGTTTTAAGTTCTTC. This translates into CATSRTPQGFKFF.

J is TRBJ1-5 and V is TRBV28; a possible D gene is TRBD1 (5 bases). Germline CDR1 and CDR2: MDHEN and SYDVKM. This CDR3 comprises 14 residues. V lost 6 bases and J lost 3, with 12 bases in between. The CDR3 coding sequence is TGTGCCAGCAGCCCTGGGGGGTTCAATCAGCCCCAGCATTTT. Residues: CASSPGGFNQPQHF.